Included here is one T cell receptor (beta chain) sequence, with context. Its antigen is unknown. The data derive from a study of T-cell memory formation after mild COVID-19. Study-level points and caveats: Clones that contracted clustered mainly in CM and EM if CD4+ and in EMRA if CD8+. Second-wave clones that peaked on day 37 lacked confirmed SARS-CoV-2 specificity.

Trimming removed 10 bases from V and 2 bases from J, with 13 bases in between. From germline, CDR1 is MGHDK and CDR2 SYGVNS. This CDR3 contains 13 residues. 5'RACE primed from the constant segment yielded TCR alpha and TCR beta cDNA libraries bearing sample barcodes and UMIs. TCRdb re-called the 5' RACE reads through MiXCR, storing one row per CDR3 protein. The table lists over 300,000 distinct CDR3 sequences, around 20% of them singletons. The chain links TRBV25-1 to TRBJ2-3; tentatively, D is TRBD2 (5 bases). The specimen sequenced was PBMCs or a T cell subset sorted from them (not recorded which). This clonotype originated in a young man who had mild COVID-19 (a few samples of this study predate the infection). Cell type and time point are not known. In DNA, the CDR3 is TGTGCCACCGCCTGGGAGACCACAGATACGCAGTATTTT. Its protein product is CATAWETTDTQYF.